These T cell receptor beta chains were read from a single sample in a study of cytomegalovirus exposure and HLA in healthy donors. The method was immunoSEQ multiplex PCR; TCRdb's version includes in-frame clones alone and lacks a portion of them. The sample contains about 140,000 clones, approximately 80% of which appear only once. Sequenced sample: PBMCs. These receptor sequences come from a man in his fifties or sixties in good health and CMV-seronegative. Each CDR3 is given with its conserved first and last residue. D genes are given only for firm matches. Clone size is shown for a subset of rows, as once, few, many or a class of expanded clone.

cdr3_length	clone_size	d_call	j_call	v_call	cdr3_nt	cdr3_aa
13	-	TRBD2	TRBJ2-5	TRBV11-3	TGTGCCAGCAGAAGCGGGGTAAAAGAGACCCAGTACTTC	CASRSGVKETQYF
15	-	-	TRBJ2-3	TRBV7-9	TGTGCCAGCAGCTTAGAGACAGGCAGCACAGATACGCAGTATTTT	CASSLETGSTDTQYF
13	few	-	TRBJ1-6	TRBV19	TGTGCCAGTAGTATAAGGGGGAATTCACCCCTCCACTTT	CASSIRGNSPLHF
14	-	-	TRBJ1-1	TRBV6-1	TGTGCCAGCAGTTCACGGACACCACGGACTGAAGCTTTCTTT	CASSSRTPRTEAFF
18	-	TRBD1	TRBJ1-1	TRBV6-1	TGTGCCAGCAGTGCTACCTCAGGGGGAGTTGGTTCGAACACTGAAGCTTTCTTT	CASSATSGGVGSNTEAFF
19	-	TRBD2	TRBJ2-1	TRBV7-2	TGTGCCAGCAGCATGGGACCACGTTTTAGCGGGATAGGTAGCTATGAGCAGTTCTTC	CASSMGPRFSGIGSYEQFF
15	-	TRBD2	TRBJ2-1	TRBV5-4	TGTGCCAGCAGCTTGGAGGGACGGGGGGGGAATGAGCAGTTCTTC	CASSLEGRGGNEQFF
15	-	TRBD2	TRBJ2-1	TRBV9	TGTGCCAGCAGCGGGGGGGGTCAGAACTACAATGAGCAGTTCTTC	CASSGGGQNYNEQFF
17	-	TRBD1	TRBJ2-5	TRBV28	TGTGCCAGCAGTTTAGTCCTTCGGACAGGGGGTTTGGAGACCCAGTACTTC	CASSLVLRTGGLETQYF
17	-	-	TRBJ1-1	TRBV5-4	TGTGCCAGCAGCCGGGGGGGGGCAGGAACCCTTGGAACTGAAGCTTTCTTT	CASSRGGAGTLGTEAFF
12	-	TRBD1	TRBJ2-1	TRBV19	TGTGCCAGTAGTGTAGACAGGGTAAGGCAGTTCTTC	CASSVDRVRQFF
14	once	-	TRBJ2-5	TRBV28	TGTGCCACCACTTTAGCTAGCGTGAGGGAGACCCAGTACTTC	CATTLASVRETQYF
13	few	-	TRBJ1-4	TRBV14	TGTGCCAGCAGCCAAGTTGACAGCGAAAAACTGTTTTTT	CASSQVDSEKLFF
17	-	-	TRBJ2-4	TRBV30	TGTGCCTGGAGTGTAAGTCGAACAGCCCTAGCCAAAAACATTCAGTACTTC	CAWSVSRTALAKNIQYF
15	-	TRBD1	TRBJ2-7	TRBV13	TGTGCCAGCAGCTTCCACGGACAGGGGAATTACGAGCAGTACTTC	CASSFHGQGNYEQYF
14	-	TRBD1	TRBJ1-1	TRBV6-5	TGTGCCAGCAGGCCACAGGGGGCGCTAACTGAAGCTTTCTTT	CASRPQGALTEAFF
14	-	-	TRBJ2-7	TRBV6-5	TGTGCCAGCAGCGACGAGACGGGCTCCTACGAGCAGTACTTC	CASSDETGSYEQYF
13	-	TRBD2	TRBJ2-1	TRBV2	TGTGCCAGCGGAACTAGCGTTTACAATGAGCAGTTCTTC	CASGTSVYNEQFF
15	once	-	TRBJ2-5	TRBV6-5	TGTGCCAGCACCGAGAGGGGAACAGGGACCGAGACCCAGTACTTC	CASTERGTGTETQYF
12	-	-	TRBJ1-1	TRBV15	TGTGCCACCAGCAGAGATTTGGGACAAGCCTTCTTT	CATSRDLGQAFF
14	-	-	TRBJ2-5	TRBV12-5	TGTGCTAGTGGTGTCTTAGGTGCCGGGGAGACCCAGTACTTC	CASGVLGAGETQYF
15	few	TRBD2	TRBJ2-2	TRBV29-1	TGCAGCGTTGCCGGGGAGGGGCGCGACACCGGGGAGCTGTTTTTT	CSVAGEGRDTGELFF